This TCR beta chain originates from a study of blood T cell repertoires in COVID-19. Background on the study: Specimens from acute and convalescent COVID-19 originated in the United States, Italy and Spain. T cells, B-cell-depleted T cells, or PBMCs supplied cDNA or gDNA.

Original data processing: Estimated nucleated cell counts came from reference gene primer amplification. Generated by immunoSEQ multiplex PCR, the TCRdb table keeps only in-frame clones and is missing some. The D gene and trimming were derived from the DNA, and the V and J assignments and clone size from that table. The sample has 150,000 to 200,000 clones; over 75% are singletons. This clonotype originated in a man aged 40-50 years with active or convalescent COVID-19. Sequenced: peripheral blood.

CDR3 sequence (DNA): TGTGCCAGCAGCCCCGGGGGAACCACCTACGAGCAGTACTTC. It encodes CASSPGGTTYEQYF. The rearrangement joins TRBV5-6 to TRBJ2-7, with TRBD2 as a possible D gene (6 bases). The ends were cut back, 4 bases at V and 2 bases at J, with 13 bases in the middle. Per the germline V gene, CDR1 is SGHDT and CDR2 is YYEEEE. There are 14 residues in the CDR3.